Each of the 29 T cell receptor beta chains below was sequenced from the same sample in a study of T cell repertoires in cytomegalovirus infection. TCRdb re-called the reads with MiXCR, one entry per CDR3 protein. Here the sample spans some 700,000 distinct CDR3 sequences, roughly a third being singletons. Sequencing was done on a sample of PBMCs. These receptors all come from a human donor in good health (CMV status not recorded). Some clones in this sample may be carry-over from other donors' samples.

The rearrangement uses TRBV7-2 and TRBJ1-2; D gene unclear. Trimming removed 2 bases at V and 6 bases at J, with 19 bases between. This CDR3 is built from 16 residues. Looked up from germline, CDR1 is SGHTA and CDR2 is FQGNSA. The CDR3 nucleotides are TGTGCCAGCAGCTTAAGATTAAGTGGCCGGTCGCATGGCTACACCTTC. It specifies CASSLRLSGRSHGYTF.

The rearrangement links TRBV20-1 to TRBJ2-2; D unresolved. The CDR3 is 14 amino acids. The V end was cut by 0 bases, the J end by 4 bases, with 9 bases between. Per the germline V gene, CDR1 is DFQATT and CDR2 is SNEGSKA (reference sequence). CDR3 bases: TGCAGTGCTAGAGATAGTAGGAGCACCGGGGAGCTGTTTTTT. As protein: CSARDSRSTGELFF.

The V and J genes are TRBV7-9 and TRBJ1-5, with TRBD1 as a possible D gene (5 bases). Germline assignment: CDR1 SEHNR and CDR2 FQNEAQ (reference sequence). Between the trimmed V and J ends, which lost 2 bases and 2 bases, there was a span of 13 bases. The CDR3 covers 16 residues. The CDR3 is CASSLRGDEGNQPQHF. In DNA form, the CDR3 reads TGTGCCAGCAGCTTACGGGGGGATGAGGGCAATCAGCCCCAGCATTTT. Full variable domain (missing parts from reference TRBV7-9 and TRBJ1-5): DTGVSQNPRHKITKRGQNVTFRCDPISEHNRLYWYRQTLGQGPEFLTYFQNEAQLEKSRLLSDRFSAERPKGSFSTLEIQRTEQGDSAMYLCASSLRGDEGNQPQHFGDGTRLSIL.

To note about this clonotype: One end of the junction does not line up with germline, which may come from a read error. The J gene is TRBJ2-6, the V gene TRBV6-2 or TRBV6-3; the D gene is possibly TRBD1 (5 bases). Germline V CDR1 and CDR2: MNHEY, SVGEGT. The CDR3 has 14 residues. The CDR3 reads CARSYNSGANVMTF. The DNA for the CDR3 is TGTGCCCGCAGTTACAACTCTGGGGCCAACGTCATGACTTTC.

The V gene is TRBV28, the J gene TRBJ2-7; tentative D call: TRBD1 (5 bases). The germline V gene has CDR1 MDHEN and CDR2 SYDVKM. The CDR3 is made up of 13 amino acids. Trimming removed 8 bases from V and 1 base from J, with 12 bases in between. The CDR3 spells CASEGADSYEQYF. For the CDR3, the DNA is TGTGCCAGCGAAGGGGCAGATTCCTACGAGCAGTACTTC.

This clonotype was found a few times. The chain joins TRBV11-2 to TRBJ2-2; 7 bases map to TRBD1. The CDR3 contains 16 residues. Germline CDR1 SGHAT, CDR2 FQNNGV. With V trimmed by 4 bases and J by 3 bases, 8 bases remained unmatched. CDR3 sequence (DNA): TGTGCCAGCAGCTCGAGGGACAGTGAGGACACCGGGGAGCTGTTTTTT. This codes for CASSSRDSEDTGELFF.

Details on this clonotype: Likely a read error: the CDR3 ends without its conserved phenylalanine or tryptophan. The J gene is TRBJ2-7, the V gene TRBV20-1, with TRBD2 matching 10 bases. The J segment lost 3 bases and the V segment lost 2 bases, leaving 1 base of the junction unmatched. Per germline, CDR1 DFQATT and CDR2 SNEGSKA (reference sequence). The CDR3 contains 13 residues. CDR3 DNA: TGCAGTGCTAGACTAGCGGGGGACTACGAGCAGTACTTA. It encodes CSARLAGDYEQYL.

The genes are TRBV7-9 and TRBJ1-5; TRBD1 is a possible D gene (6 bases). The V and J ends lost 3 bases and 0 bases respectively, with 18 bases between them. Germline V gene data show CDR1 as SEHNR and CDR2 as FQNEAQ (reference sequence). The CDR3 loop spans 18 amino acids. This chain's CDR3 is CASSFKGGLTDSNQPQHF. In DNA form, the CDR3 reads TGTGCCAGCAGCTTTAAGGGGGGTCTCACCGATAGCAATCAGCCCCAGCATTTT. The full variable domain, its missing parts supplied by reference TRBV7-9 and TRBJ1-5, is DTGVSQNPRHKITKRGQNVTFRCDPISEHNRLYWYRQTLGQGPEFLTYFQNEAQLEKSRLLSDRFSAERPKGSFSTLEIQRTEQGDSAMYLCASSFKGGLTDSNQPQHFGDGTRLSIL.

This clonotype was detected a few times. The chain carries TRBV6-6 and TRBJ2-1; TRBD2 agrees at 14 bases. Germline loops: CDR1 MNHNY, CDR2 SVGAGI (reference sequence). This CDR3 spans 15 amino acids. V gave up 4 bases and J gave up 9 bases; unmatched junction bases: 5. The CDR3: CASSSGLAGGVEQFF. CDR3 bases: TGTGCCAGCAGTTCCGGACTAGCGGGAGGTGTTGAGCAGTTCTTC.

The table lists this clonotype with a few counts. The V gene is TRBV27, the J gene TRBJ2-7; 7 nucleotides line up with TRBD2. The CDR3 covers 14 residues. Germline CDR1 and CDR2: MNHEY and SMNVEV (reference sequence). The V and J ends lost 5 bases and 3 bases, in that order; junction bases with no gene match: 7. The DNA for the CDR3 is TGTGCCAGCAGTCGGAGCGGGGTTAACTACGAGCAGTACTTC. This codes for CASSRSGVNYEQYF.

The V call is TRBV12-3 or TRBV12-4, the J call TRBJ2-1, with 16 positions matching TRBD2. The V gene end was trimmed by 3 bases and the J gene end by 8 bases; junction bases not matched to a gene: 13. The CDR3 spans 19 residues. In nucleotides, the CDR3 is TGTGCCAGCAGTTTTCTACCCGGGACTAGCGGGGGGGTAATCGATGAGCAGTTCTTC. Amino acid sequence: CASSFLPGTSGGVIDEQFF.

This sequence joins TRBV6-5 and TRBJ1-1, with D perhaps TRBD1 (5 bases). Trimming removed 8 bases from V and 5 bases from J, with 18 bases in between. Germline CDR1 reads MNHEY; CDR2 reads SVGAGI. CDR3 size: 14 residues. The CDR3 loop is CASARDREGTEAFF. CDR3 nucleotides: TGTGCCAGCGCCCGGGACCGGGAGGGGACTGAAGCTTTCTTT.

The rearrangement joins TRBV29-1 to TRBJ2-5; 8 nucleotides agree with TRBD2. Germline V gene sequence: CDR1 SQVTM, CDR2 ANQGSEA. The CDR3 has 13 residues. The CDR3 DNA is TGCAGTCTCAGGCGGGGGGCTGCGGAGACCCAGTACTTC. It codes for CSLRRGAAETQYF.

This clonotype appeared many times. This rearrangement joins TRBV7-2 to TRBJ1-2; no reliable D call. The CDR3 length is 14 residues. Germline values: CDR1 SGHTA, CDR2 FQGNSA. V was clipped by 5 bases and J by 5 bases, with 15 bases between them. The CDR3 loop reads CASSPGVGIYGYTF. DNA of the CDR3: TGTGCCAGCAGCCCTGGCGTAGGGATATATGGCTACACCTTC.

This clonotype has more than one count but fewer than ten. Here the CDR3 reads CASSGGQGKNEQFF. CDR3 DNA: TGTGCCAGCAGTGGGGGACAGGGCAAAAATGAGCAGTTCTTC. The gene calls are TRBV2 and TRBJ2-1, with 9 positions matching TRBD1. Germline-derived CDR1 and CDR2 are SNHLY and FYNNEI. The CDR3 covers 14 residues. V was pared by 4 bases and J by 7 bases, with 5 bases of the junction left unmatched.

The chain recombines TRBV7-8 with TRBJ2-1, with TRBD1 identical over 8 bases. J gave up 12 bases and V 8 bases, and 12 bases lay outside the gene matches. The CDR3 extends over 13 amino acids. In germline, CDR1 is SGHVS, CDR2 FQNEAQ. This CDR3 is CASGGQGAVGQFF. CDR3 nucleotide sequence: TGTGCCAGCGGGGGGCAGGGGGCAGTGGGGCAGTTCTTC. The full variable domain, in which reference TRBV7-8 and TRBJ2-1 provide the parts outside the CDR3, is GAGVSQSPRYKVAKRGQDVALRCDPISGHVSLFWYQQALGQGPEFLTYFQNEAQLDKSGLPSDRFFAERPEGSVSTLKIQRTQQEDSAVYLCASGGQGAVGQFFGPGTRLTVL.

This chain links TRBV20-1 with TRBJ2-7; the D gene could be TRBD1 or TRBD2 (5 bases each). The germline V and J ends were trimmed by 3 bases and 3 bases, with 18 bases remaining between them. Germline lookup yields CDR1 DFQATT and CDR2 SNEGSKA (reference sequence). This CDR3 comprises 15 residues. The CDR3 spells CSARDPGTAFYEQYF. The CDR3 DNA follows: TGCAGTGCTAGGGACCCCGGGACGGCTTTCTACGAGCAGTACTTC.

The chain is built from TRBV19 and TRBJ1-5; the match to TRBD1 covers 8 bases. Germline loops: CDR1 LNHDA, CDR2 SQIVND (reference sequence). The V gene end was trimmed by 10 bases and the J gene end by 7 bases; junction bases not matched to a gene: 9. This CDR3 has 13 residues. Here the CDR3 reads CATWTGLGQPQHF. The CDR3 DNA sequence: TGTGCCACCTGGACAGGGCTTGGGCAGCCCCAGCATTTT.

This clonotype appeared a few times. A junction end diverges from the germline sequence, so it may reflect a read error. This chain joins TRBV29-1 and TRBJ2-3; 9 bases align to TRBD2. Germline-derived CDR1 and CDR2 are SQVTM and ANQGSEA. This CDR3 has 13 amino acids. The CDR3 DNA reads TGCAGCGCCCCGGGGACTAGCAGAGATACGCAGTATTTT. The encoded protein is CSAPGTSRDTQYF.

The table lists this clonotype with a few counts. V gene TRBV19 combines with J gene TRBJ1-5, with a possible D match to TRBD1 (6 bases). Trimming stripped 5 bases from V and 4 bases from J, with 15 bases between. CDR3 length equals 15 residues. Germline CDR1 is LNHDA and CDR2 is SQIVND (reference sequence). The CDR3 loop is CASSLAETGNQPQHF. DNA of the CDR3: TGTGCCAGTAGTTTGGCGGAGACAGGTAATCAGCCCCAGCATTTT.

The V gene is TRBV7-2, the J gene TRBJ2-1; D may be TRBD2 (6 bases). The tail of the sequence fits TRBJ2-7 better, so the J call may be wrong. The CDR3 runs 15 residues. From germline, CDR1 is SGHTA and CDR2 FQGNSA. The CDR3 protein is CASSLASGGSYEQYF. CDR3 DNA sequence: TGTGCCAGCAGCCTGGCGAGCGGAGGGAGTTATGAGCAGTACTTC.

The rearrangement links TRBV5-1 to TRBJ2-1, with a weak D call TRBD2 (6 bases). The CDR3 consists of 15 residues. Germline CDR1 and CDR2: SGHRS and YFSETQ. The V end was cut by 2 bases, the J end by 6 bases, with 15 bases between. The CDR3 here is CASSLGGLGGNEQFF. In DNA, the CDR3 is TGCGCCAGCAGCTTAGGAGGTCTCGGGGGCAATGAGCAGTTCTTC.

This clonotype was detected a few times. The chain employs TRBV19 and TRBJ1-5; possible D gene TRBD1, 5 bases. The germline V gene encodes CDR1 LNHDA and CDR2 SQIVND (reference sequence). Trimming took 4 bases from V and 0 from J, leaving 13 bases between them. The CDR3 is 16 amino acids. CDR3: CASSNWDGTSNQPQHF. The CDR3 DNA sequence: TGTGCCAGTAGTAACTGGGACGGGACTAGCAATCAGCCCCAGCATTTT.

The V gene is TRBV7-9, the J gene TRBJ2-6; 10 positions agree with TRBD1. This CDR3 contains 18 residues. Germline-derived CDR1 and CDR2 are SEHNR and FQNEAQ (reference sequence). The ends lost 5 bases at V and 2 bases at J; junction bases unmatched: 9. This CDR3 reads CASSPDRGRRTGANVLTF. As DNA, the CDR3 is TGTGCCAGCAGCCCCGACAGGGGGCGCAGAACTGGGGCCAACGTCCTGACTTTC.

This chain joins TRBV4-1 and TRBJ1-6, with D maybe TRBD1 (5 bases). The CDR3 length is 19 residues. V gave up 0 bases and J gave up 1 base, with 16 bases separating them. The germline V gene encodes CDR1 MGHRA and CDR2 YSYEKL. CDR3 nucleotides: TGCGCCAGCAGCCAAGACGAATCAGGGAGAAGTTCCTATAATTCACCCCTCCACTTT. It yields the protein CASSQDESGRSSYNSPLHF.

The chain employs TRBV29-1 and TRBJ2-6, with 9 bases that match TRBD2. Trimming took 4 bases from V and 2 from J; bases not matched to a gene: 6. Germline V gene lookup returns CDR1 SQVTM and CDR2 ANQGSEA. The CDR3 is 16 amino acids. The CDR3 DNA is TGCAGCGTTGGCAGCGGGGGGAGCACTGGGGCCAACGTCCTGACTTTC. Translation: CSVGSGGSTGANVLTF.

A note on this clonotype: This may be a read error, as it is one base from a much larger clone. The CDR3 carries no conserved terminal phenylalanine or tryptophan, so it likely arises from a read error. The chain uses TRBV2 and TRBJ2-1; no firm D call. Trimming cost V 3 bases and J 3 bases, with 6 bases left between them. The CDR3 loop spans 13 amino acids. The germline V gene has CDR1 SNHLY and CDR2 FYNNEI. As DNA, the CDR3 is TGTGCCAGCAGTGACCTCGGCTACAATGAGCAGTTCTTA. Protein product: CASSDLGYNEQFL.

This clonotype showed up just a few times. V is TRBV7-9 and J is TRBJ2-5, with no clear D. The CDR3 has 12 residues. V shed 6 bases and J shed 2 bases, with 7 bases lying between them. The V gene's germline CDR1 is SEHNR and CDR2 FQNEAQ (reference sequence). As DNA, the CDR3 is TGTGCCAGCAGGCCAGCTCAAGAGACCCAGTACTTC. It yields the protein CASRPAQETQYF.

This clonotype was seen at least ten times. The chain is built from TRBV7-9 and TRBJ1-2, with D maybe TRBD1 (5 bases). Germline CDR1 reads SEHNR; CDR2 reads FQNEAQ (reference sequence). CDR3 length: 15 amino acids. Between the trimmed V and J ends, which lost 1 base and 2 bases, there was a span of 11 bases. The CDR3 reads CASSLGRGANYGYTF. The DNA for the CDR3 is TGTGCCAGCAGCTTAGGTCGGGGCGCCAACTATGGCTACACCTTC.